This record covers a single T cell receptor (beta chain). The sample is drawn from a study of cytomegalovirus exposure and HLA in healthy donors. The length of the CDR3 is 14 residues. CDR1 is SGHTA and CDR2 is FQGNSA in the germline V gene. V shed 2 bases and J 4 bases; nucleotides not matched to a gene: 2. In the PCR, 60 Vbeta and 13 Jbeta primers were used. Generated by immunoSEQ multiplex PCR, the TCRdb table keeps only in-frame clones and is missing some. Of roughly 120,000 clones in the sample, about 16% are singletons; the top ten hold 1.9%. Sequencing was done on a sample of PBMCs. This chain uses TRBV7-2 with TRBJ2-4; 7 nucleotides match TRBD1. The receptor was derived from a woman younger than 30 in good health and CMV-seronegative. The CDR3 region has the DNA TGTGCCAGCAGCTTAAGACAGGGTAAAAACATTCAGTACTTC. Protein: CASSLRQGKNIQYF.